The 22 T cell receptor beta chains below come from one sample, sequenced in a study of blood T cell repertoires in COVID-19. This table comes from immunoSEQ multiplex PCR, and its TCRdb copy is limited to in-frame clones, with some not included. The data show some 350,000 clones, about 87% seen once. Sequenced input: peripheral blood. The receptors come from a human donor in a cohort sampled during active COVID-19.

Of note for this clone: Germline and junction disagree at one end, which may indicate a read error. J is TRBJ2-5 and V is TRBV2; 7 nucleotides agree with TRBD2. Germline V gene sequence: CDR1 SNHLY, CDR2 FYNNEI. The CDR3 runs 11 residues. CDR3 amino acids: CASSVGLAEDF. The CDR3, as DNA: TGTGCCAGCAGTGTAGGGCTAGCGGAGGACTTC. The full variable domain, its missing parts supplied by reference TRBV2 and TRBJ2-5, is EPEVTQTPSHQVTQMGQEVILRCVPISNHLYFYWYRQILGQKVEFLVSFYNNEISEKSEIFDDQFSVERPDGSNFTLKIRSTKLEDSAMYFCASSVGLAEDFGPGTRLLVL.

This chain links TRBV7-9 with TRBJ2-5; D unresolved. Germline CDR1 SEHNR, CDR2 FQNEAQ (reference sequence). The CDR3 has 13 amino acids. Trimming took 2 bases from V and 5 from J, leaving 9 bases between them. Here the CDR3 DNA reads TGTGCCAGCAGCTTATCGCGTCGGGAGACCCAGTACTTC. It is translated as CASSLSRRETQYF.

The table lists this clone with a few counts. V gene TRBV4-1 combines with J gene TRBJ1-2; D perhaps matches TRBD1 (6 bases). Between the trimmed V and J ends, which lost 0 bases and 6 bases, there was a span of 11 bases. The germline V gene has CDR1 MGHRA and CDR2 YSYEKL. The CDR3 runs 14 residues. The CDR3: CASSQDTGYNGYTF. CDR3 coding DNA: TGCGCCAGCAGCCAAGATACAGGGTACAATGGCTACACCTTC.

The chain links TRBV11-2 to TRBJ2-7; TRBD1 might be the D (5 bases). The germline V gene encodes CDR1 SGHAT and CDR2 FQNNGV. The V gene lost 5 bases and the J gene lost 4 bases, with 27 bases spanning the gap. The CDR3 has 18 amino acids. The CDR3 DNA reads TGTGCCAGCAGCCCCCGGTTTTGGGTCTGGGGCCCGAGGTACGAGCAGTACTTC. As protein: CASSPRFWVWGPRYEQYF. Full variable domain (missing parts from reference TRBV11-2 and TRBJ2-7): EAGVAQSPRYKIIEKRQSVAFWCNPISGHATLYWYQQILGQGPKLLIQFQNNGVVDDSQLPKDRFSAERLKGVDSTLKIQPAKLEDSAVYLCASSPRFWVWGPRYEQYFGPGTRLTVT.

In regard to this clone: This CDR3 is also generated by other DNA sequences in the sample. The chain recombines TRBV3-1 (or the pseudogene TRBV3-2) with TRBJ1-6; 9 bases map to TRBD1. Germline V CDR1 and CDR2: LGHDT, YNNKEL (reference sequence). CDR3 length: 14 amino acids. V shed 8 bases, J shed 7 bases, and the junction held 6 bases outside the gene matches. The DNA for the CDR3 is TGTGCCAGCTCGCGTGGGACAGGGAATTCACCCCTCCACTTT. The encoded protein is CASSRGTGNSPLHF.

This chain connects TRBV5-1 to TRBJ2-5; maybe TRBD1 (6 bases). This CDR3 contains 14 residues. Trimming left V 0 bases short and J 2 bases short, with 8 bases between. Germline V gene data show CDR1 as SGHRS and CDR2 as YFSETQ. This CDR3 reads CASSLGQVQETQYF. CDR3 bases: TGCGCCAGCAGCTTGGGACAGGTTCAAGAGACCCAGTACTTC.

The CDR3, as DNA: TGTGCCAGCAGAATCGTGACTAGCGGGGGGCTCCGTCAAGAGACCCAGTACTTC. Its translation is CASRIVTSGGLRQETQYF. The chain employs TRBV2 and TRBJ2-5, with 13 bases identical to TRBD2. Germline lookup yields CDR1 SNHLY and CDR2 FYNNEI. The CDR3 is 18 amino acids. The V gene end was trimmed by 6 bases and the J gene end by 2 bases; junction bases not matched to a gene: 12.

V gene TRBV30 combines with J gene TRBJ2-5, with TRBD1 as a possible D gene (5 bases). CDR3 length equals 13 residues. Trimming took off 3 bases at V and 2 bases at J, with 10 bases between the two ends. Germline V CDR1 and CDR2: GTSNPN, SVGIG (reference sequence). DNA for the CDR3: TGTGCCTGGAGGGAAAAGGGGCAAGAGACCCAGTACTTC. Amino acids: CAWREKGQETQYF.

The genes are TRBV5-5 and TRBJ1-4; tentative D call: TRBD1 (6 bases). The CDR3 is 14 amino acids. Deletions cut 5 bases from V and 7 bases from J, with 15 bases between. In germline, CDR1 is SGHKS, CDR2 YYEKEE (reference sequence). The DNA of the CDR3 is TGTGCCAGCAGGGGCAGGGGTGGCAGTGAAAAACTGTTTTTT. Residues: CASRGRGGSEKLFF. The full variable domain, rest sourced from reference TRBV5-5 and TRBJ1-4, is DAGVTQSPTHLIKTRGQQVTLRCSPISGHKSVSWYQQVLGQGPQFIFQYYEKEERGRGNFPDRFSARQFPNYSSELNVNALLLGDSALYLCASRGRGGSEKLFFGSGTQLSVL.

The chain recombines TRBV12-3 or TRBV12-4 with TRBJ1-2; 8 nucleotides agree with TRBD1. The CDR3 runs to 12 residues. V gave up 5 bases and J gave up 8 bases; unmatched junction bases: 4. CDR3 DNA sequence: TGTGCCAGCAGTGTGACAGGGGACGGCTACACCTTC. Amino acids: CASSVTGDGYTF.

The J gene is TRBJ1-1, the V gene TRBV3-1 (or the pseudogene TRBV3-2); TRBD1 agrees at 7 bases. Trimming at V came to 2 bases and at J to 12 bases, leaving 9 bases not matched to a gene. Germline V CDR1 and CDR2: LGHDT, YNNKEL (reference sequence). CDR3 length equals 13 residues. DNA for the CDR3: TGTGCCAGCAGCCAATCCGACAGGGCTCGAACTTTCTTT. This translates into CASSQSDRARTFF.

The rearrangement links TRBV10-1 to TRBJ2-1; 10 bases map to TRBD2. This CDR3 is 13 amino acids long. Unmatched junction bases numbered 2, after V lost 2 bases and J lost 10 bases. CDR1 and CDR2 from the germline V gene are WNHNN and SYGVQD (reference sequence). This CDR3 reads CASSEILAGEQFF. The DNA of the CDR3 is TGCGCCAGCAGTGAGATACTAGCGGGAGAGCAGTTCTTC.

CDR3 loop: CAISDGGGATDTQYF. For the CDR3, the DNA is TGTGCCATCAGTGACGGCGGGGGGGCCACAGATACGCAGTATTTT. The V and J genes are TRBV10-3 and TRBJ2-3; 9 bases map to TRBD2. The CDR3 sequence is 15 residues long. Germline loops: CDR1 ENHRY, CDR2 SYGVKD. V dropped 3 bases and J dropped 2; count of bases not matched to a gene: 3.

The J gene is TRBJ1-6, the V gene TRBV5-8; D call uncertain. The CDR3 runs to 11 residues. V lost 2 bases and J lost 12, with 6 bases in between. Germline values: CDR1 SGHTS, CDR2 YDEGEE. The CDR3 coding sequence is TGTGCCAGCAGCTTCGTTAAACCCCTCCACTTT. It is translated as CASSFVKPLHF.

This rearrangement joins TRBV5-1 to TRBJ2-2; 10 bases are shared with TRBD2. After removal of 3 bases from V and 5 bases from J, the junction contained 10 bases not matched to a gene. Germline V lookup: CDR1 SGHRS, CDR2 YFSETQ. This CDR3 has 17 residues. CDR3 coding DNA: TGCGCCAGCAGCTCGAAGGCCCTAGCGGGAGAAACCGGGGAGCTGTTTTTT. Translating gives CASSSKALAGETGELFF.

A few counts support this clone. The chain uses TRBV11-3 and TRBJ2-3; 9 nucleotides match TRBD2. Germline V gene sequence: CDR1 SGHNT, CDR2 YENEEA. The CDR3 spans 15 residues. Germline trimming cut 5 bases from V and 6 bases from J; bases unmatched to any gene: 9. The CDR3: CASSANSGSGDTQYF. CDR3 nucleotides: TGTGCCAGCAGCGCCAATAGCGGGAGTGGGGATACGCAGTATTTT.

The chain couples TRBV13 to TRBJ1-3; possibly TRBD1 for D (5 bases). This CDR3 region has 15 residues. Germline V gives CDR1 PRHDT, CDR2 FYEKMQ (reference sequence). The V and J ends lost 1 base and 7 bases respectively, with 14 bases between them. The CDR3 here is CASSLVGGGTNTIYF. CDR3 nucleotides: TGTGCCAGCAGCTTAGTGGGCGGAGGGACGAACACCATATATTTT.

The chain couples TRBV28 to TRBJ2-1; D not resolved. The CDR3 runs 11 residues. Germline-derived CDR1 and CDR2 are MDHEN and SYDVKM. V was pared by 3 bases and J by 9 bases, with 6 bases between. This chain's CDR3 is CASSLAVEQFF. CDR3 DNA sequence: TGTGCCAGCAGTTTGGCGGTTGAGCAGTTCTTC.

This clone was observed once. The chain is built from TRBV5-1 and TRBJ2-5; TRBD1 matches 9 bases. V lost 0 bases, J lost 4 bases, and 4 bases stayed unmatched. Per germline, CDR1 SGHRS and CDR2 YFSETQ. CDR3 length: 15 amino acids. The CDR3 spells CASSLGDRVSETQYF. DNA for the CDR3: TGCGCCAGCAGCTTGGGGGACAGGGTCTCAGAGACCCAGTACTTC.

V usage is TRBV19 and J usage is TRBJ2-7, with D perhaps matching TRBD2 (5 bases). Germline V gene lookup returns CDR1 LNHDA and CDR2 SQIVND (reference sequence). V was trimmed by 5 bases and J by 3 bases, leaving 8 bases between them. There are 12 residues in the CDR3. CDR3 loop: CASSGESYEQYF. The DNA of the CDR3 is TGTGCCAGTAGTGGGGAGAGCTACGAGCAGTACTTC.

This chain links TRBV30 with TRBJ2-7; TRBD1 might be the D (6 bases). Trimming stripped 1 base from V and 1 base from J, with 11 bases between. The CDR3 is 14 residues long. Germline values: CDR1 GTSNPN, CDR2 SVGIG (reference sequence). The CDR3 protein is CAWSGQGLSYEQYF. The CDR3, as DNA: TGTGCCTGGAGTGGCCAGGGGCTTTCCTACGAGCAGTACTTC.

This chain links TRBV19 with TRBJ2-3, with TRBD1 as a possible D gene (5 bases). In germline, CDR1 is LNHDA, CDR2 SQIVND (reference sequence). The CDR3 length is 14 residues. V lost 1 base and J lost 4, with 9 bases in between. Here the CDR3 DNA reads TGTGCCAGTAGTATAGGGGGCAGGGCAGATACGCAGTATTTT. It translates to CASSIGGRADTQYF.